The source of this T cell receptor beta chain is a study of shared clonotypes between healthy human individuals. TCRdb's copy holds only in-frame clones and misses some; the assay was immunoSEQ multiplex PCR. This table holds approximately 2,000,000 clones, 93% found once. Positive CCR7 selection of CD45RO-negative cells yielded the naive CD8 cells, and terminally differentiated effector memory CD45RA+ cells were excluded. On this clone itself: Its specificity is unknown.

Study outcomes and limitations: Some naive CD4 clonotypes, roughly 5%, turned up in common across several donors. Rarefaction gave evidence that sorted-subset sequencing remained incomplete despite large depth.

CDR3 length: 13 residues. With 3 bases removed from V and 9 bases from J, the gap between germline ends came to 12 bases. In germline, CDR1 is LNHNV, CDR2 YYDKDF (reference sequence). The chain is built from TRBV15 and TRBJ1-5, with D possibly matching TRBD1 (6 bases). The sequencing sample was made of naive CD8+ T cells from PBMCs. This clonotype was sampled from a man between 18 and 29 years old in good health. Some clones in this sample may be carry-over from other donors' samples. CDR3 in DNA: TGTGCCACCAGCAGGGACAGTGCACGGCCCCAGCATTTT. Amino acid sequence: CATSRDSARPQHF.